This T cell receptor beta chain was recorded in a study of blood T cells in healthy people across ages. Sample-barcoded 5' priming and a J-beta primer mix drove a second PCR of about 7 to 11 cycles. TCRdb reprocessed the 5' RACE reads via MiXCR and lists one record per CDR3 protein. The table shows around 800,000 distinct CDR3 sequences, with about a quarter occurring only once. The CDR3 runs to 13 residues. V shed 4 bases and J shed 4 bases, with 10 bases lying between them. CDR1 is MNHEY and CDR2 is SVGAGI in the germline V gene. This sample also belongs to another study, concerning T cells of mothers and their children.

This rearrangement joins TRBV6-5 to TRBJ1-2; unclear D gene. The receptor's source is a boy aged 5-17 years in good health. Input material: blood. The CDR3 loop is CASSSVRPYGYTF. CDR3 coding DNA: TGTGCCAGCAGTTCTGTCAGACCCTATGGCTACACCTTC.